The text below deals with one TCR beta chain. It lacks a known antigen. Base qualities are not recorded, but no much larger clone differs from it by a single base. These data belong to a study of CD8 T cells in Susac syndrome (dated by TCRdb to about 2019). A note on the overall study: Repertoire sequencing was used to test whether CD8+ T cell activation and differentiation in Susac syndrome was antigen driven. The clonality of the CD8+ T cell repertoire was compared across about 12 healthy donors, about 14 Susac syndrome patients and about 16 multiple sclerosis patients. On the study overall, not on this receptor specifically: The number of individuals in the TCR sequencing and HLA analysis was recognized as being relatively small.

Peripheral blood CD8+ and CD4+ T cells from healthy donors, Susac syndrome patients and multiple sclerosis patients were profiled using high-throughput TCR beta sequencing. The multiple sclerosis controls were treatment-naive patients who had stable or active relapsing-remitting disease and met the revised McDonald criteria. Bulk CD8+ and CD4+ T cells were purified by magnetic negative isolation, while CD8+ TEMRA cells were enriched using FACS. Blood was collected in EDTA tubes and processed within 24 hours, with PBMCs isolated through density gradient centrifugation. PBMCs intended for TCR sequencing were cryopreserved in liquid nitrogen and were subsequently thawed in a 37 degrees C water bath. A purity of at least 90% was achieved for sorted or isolated CD4+, CD8+ and CD8+ TEMRA cells. RNA was extracted with the RNeasy kit and about 0.5 to 1 ug was reverse transcribed using random hexamers. The immunoSEQ multiplex PCR assay, covering 54 Vbeta and 13 Jbeta segments, was used to amplify TCR beta CDR3 regions. PCR amplification bias was corrected by using a synthetic template baseline for primer optimization and computational correction. Regarding the original processing steps: Reads were assigned to V, D and J genes according to IMGT and analyzed in immunoSEQ Analyzer, with only productive sequences retained. Clonality was computed as one minus Shannon entropy normalized by log2 of the number of productive unique sequences. Public and private clones were assessed among the 100 most prevalent clones of each patient and control. Clones were defined as Susac-specific when absent from the healthy and MS cohorts, from about 1,100 published viral clones and from other ImmuneACCESS disease sequences. The public sequencing data were trimmed at Q25 with fastp and processed into clonotypes with MiXCR by TCRdb, which kept only in-frame beta chains. Rows are combined by CDR3 protein, so each entry shows the most common genes and DNA. The V and J calls shown here were made by TCRdb, not taken from the authors' results. The sample yields about 300,000 distinct CDR3 sequences; 75% to 90% were counted once. The ten largest clones add up to 0.18% of the sample.

The sample consisted of CD8+ T cells from PBMCs. The sequence was obtained from a human donor with multiple sclerosis.

The DNA sequence reads TGCGCCAGCAGCCAAGATAGGAAGAGCTCCTATAATTCACCCCTCCACTTT. Its translation is CASSQDRKSSYNSPLHF. The chain employs TRBV4-3 and TRBJ1-6; the D gene identity is not certain. The germline V gene sets CDR1 to LGHNA and CDR2 to YSLEER. Including the terminal cysteine and phenylalanine, the CDR3 comprises 17 residues. The only DNA kept is the CDR3, 51 bases in frame from the first base. V and J are truncated by 0 bases and 0 bases respectively, leaving an intervening sequence of 9 bases.